The 25 T cell receptor beta chains given below trace back to one sample, sequenced in a study of blood T cells in healthy people across ages. With a J-beta primer mix and a sample-barcoded 5' primer, a second PCR ran about 7 to 12 cycles. TCRdb itself ran the 5' RACE reads through MiXCR, one entry per CDR3 protein. This repertoire shows around 900,000 distinct CDR3 sequences, just over 50% found once; its top ten account for over 20%. The sequencing input was blood. The origin of the receptors is a woman aged 55-69 years in good health.

The sample holds a few counts of this clonotype. CDR3 DNA: TGCAGTGCTAGAGAGAGACCTAGCGGGAGTTCCTACAATGAGCAGTTCTTC. As protein: CSARERPSGSSYNEQFF. The V call is TRBV20-1, the J call TRBJ2-1, with TRBD2 matching 10 bases. Germline-derived CDR1 and CDR2 are DFQATT and SNEGSKA (reference sequence). V lost 0 bases to trimming and J lost 1 base; unmatched junction nucleotides: 6. The length of the CDR3 is 17 residues.

The chain is built from TRBV7-7 and TRBJ2-7, with D tentatively TRBD1 or TRBD2 (6 bases each). Germline V gene data show CDR1 as SSHAT and CDR2 as FNYEAQ (reference sequence). The V and J ends lost 5 bases and 2 bases respectively, with 13 bases between them. The CDR3 contains 14 residues. This chain's CDR3 is CASSAGGTTYEQYF. Written as DNA, the CDR3 is TGTGCCAGCAGCGCCGGCGGGACAACCTACGAGCAGTACTTC.

The gene calls are TRBV28 and TRBJ1-2; 7 bases match TRBD1. Trimming removed 10 bases from V and 2 bases from J; junction bases left unmatched: 7. This CDR3 spans 13 amino acids. CDR1 is MDHEN and CDR2 is SYDVKM in the germline V gene. This CDR3 is CAISRGKNYGYTF. CDR3 sequence (DNA): TGTGCCATCTCCAGGGGGAAAAACTATGGCTACACCTTC.

The chain joins TRBV12-3 or TRBV12-4 to TRBJ2-7; 8 bases are a match to TRBD1. Trimming removed 5 bases from V and 5 bases from J; junction bases left unmatched: 11. This CDR3 has 15 residues. The chain's CDR3 is CASSKGQGVSHEQYF. CDR3 sequence (DNA): TGTGCCAGCAGTAAAGGACAGGGCGTCTCACACGAGCAGTACTTC.

A single count supports this clonotype. The rearrangement joins TRBV7-2 to TRBJ2-1, with D possibly TRBD2 on 6 matching bases. This CDR3 is 16 amino acids long. V gave up 4 bases and J gave up 6 bases, with 19 bases separating them. CDR1 SGHTA and CDR2 FQGNSA come from the germline V gene. The CDR3: CASSSPRGGMFNEQFF. The DNA for the CDR3 is TGTGCCAGCAGCTCCCCGAGAGGCGGGATGTTCAATGAGCAGTTCTTC.

This rearrangement joins TRBV4-3 to TRBJ2-5; D may be TRBD1 (6 bases). The germline gives CDR1 LGHNA, CDR2 YSLEER. The CDR3 totals 15 residues. The V gene lost 4 bases and the J gene lost 11 bases, with 23 bases spanning the gap. The DNA of the CDR3 is TGCGCCAGCAGCCGAGGACAGCTCATGAAGAATGAGCAGTACTTC. Translation: CASSRGQLMKNEQYF.

The chain uses TRBV29-1 and TRBJ1-2, with unresolved D. CDR1 is SQVTM and CDR2 is ANQGSEA in the germline V gene. The ends were cut back, 3 bases at V and 3 bases at J, with 8 bases in the middle. The CDR3 totals 12 residues. The CDR3 protein is CSVEYQHYGYTF. The CDR3 DNA reads as TGCAGCGTTGAGTACCAGCACTATGGCTACACCTTC.

The chain is built from TRBV28 and TRBJ2-7, with D unclear. Germline V gene lookup returns CDR1 MDHEN and CDR2 SYDVKM. This CDR3 comprises 15 residues. Deletions cut 6 bases from V and 3 bases from J, with 18 bases between. The CDR3 is CASSQIAGKIYEQYF. CDR3 nucleotides: TGTGCCAGCAGCCAAATAGCTGGTAAAATCTACGAGCAGTACTTC.

The chain joins TRBV20-1 to TRBJ2-7, with D possibly TRBD2 on 5 matching bases. The V and J ends lost 1 base and 3 bases respectively, with 10 bases between them. CDR1 and CDR2 from the germline V gene are DFQATT and SNEGSKA (reference sequence). The CDR3 covers 13 residues. The CDR3 nucleotides read TGCAGTGCTAGAGCTGTTGAGGGCTACGAGCAGTACTTC. It encodes CSARAVEGYEQYF.

The V call is TRBV6-1, the J call TRBJ1-5, with unresolved D. Germline V gives CDR1 MNHNS, CDR2 SASEGT. Trimming removed 6 bases at V and 4 bases at J, with 7 bases between. This CDR3 is 12 amino acids long. The CDR3 region is CASRGPNQPQHF. CDR3 nucleotides: TGTGCCAGCAGAGGACCGAATCAGCCCCAGCATTTT.

This clonotype was counted between two and nine times. V and J are TRBV20-1 and TRBJ2-7; 13 bases are a match to TRBD2. The CDR3 runs 16 residues. Germline assignment: CDR1 DFQATT and CDR2 SNEGSKA (reference sequence). Trimming removed 0 bases from V and 4 bases from J; junction bases left unmatched: 6. The CDR3 here is CSARDSRTSGRYEQYF. The CDR3 nucleotides read TGCAGTGCTAGAGATTCCCGGACTAGCGGGAGATACGAGCAGTACTTC.

The V gene is TRBV5-1, the J gene TRBJ1-1; D gene ambiguous. CDR1 is SGHRS, CDR2 YFSETQ, per germline. Deletions cut 0 bases from V and 2 bases from J, with 8 bases between. The CDR3 sequence is 14 residues long. CDR3 protein: CASSLVMGNTEAFF. The DNA for the CDR3 is TGCGCCAGCAGCTTGGTGATGGGAAACACTGAAGCTTTCTTT.

The chain combines TRBV11-2 with TRBJ2-7; D not certain. This CDR3 is built from 15 residues. V was trimmed by 5 bases and J by 0 bases, leaving 14 bases between them. Per germline, CDR1 SGHAT and CDR2 FQNNGV. CDR3 DNA: TGTGCCAGCAGCCTACTGAAAGGCAGCTCCTACGAGCAGTACTTC. This codes for CASSLLKGSSYEQYF.

This clonotype occurred a few times. In DNA, the CDR3 is TGTGCCAGCAGCCAAGTGGGTCGGGGTTACACTGAAGCTTTCTTT. This encodes CASSQVGRGYTEAFF. The chain combines TRBV4-2 with TRBJ1-1; D uncertain. The CDR3 extends over 15 amino acids. CDR1 LGHNA and CDR2 YNFKEQ come from the germline V gene. The V end was cut by 1 base, the J end by 3 bases, with 12 bases between.

The J gene is TRBJ2-7, the V gene TRBV20-1; no reliable D call. The ends were cut back, 6 bases at V and 3 bases at J, with 9 bases in the middle. In germline, CDR1 is DFQATT, CDR2 SNEGSKA (reference sequence). CDR3 size: 11 residues. As DNA, the CDR3 is TGCAGTGCCACGAGAAGCTACGAGCAGTACTTC. Amino acids: CSATRSYEQYF.

The CDR3 is CASSVAKVAARYNEQFF. The CDR3 region has the DNA TGTGCCAGCAGCGTAGCAAAGGTAGCGGCTAGATACAATGAGCAGTTCTTC. This chain links TRBV9 with TRBJ2-1; tentatively, D is TRBD2 (6 bases). The CDR3 length is 17 residues. The germline CDR1 and CDR2 sequences are SGDLS and YYNGEE. Trimming removed 0 bases from V and 4 bases from J, with 17 bases in between.

The chain is built from TRBV20-1 and TRBJ1-2; TRBD1 might be the D (5 bases). The V gene's germline CDR1 is DFQATT and CDR2 SNEGSKA (reference sequence). This CDR3 region has 14 residues. V was cut by 0 bases and J by 5 bases, with 13 bases left in between. The CDR3 sequence is CSARDHAGGYGYTF. In DNA form, the CDR3 reads TGCAGTGCTAGAGATCATGCGGGGGGTTATGGCTACACCTTC.

This clonotype appeared a few times. CDR3: CASSSGLAGGNEQYF. Here the CDR3 DNA reads TGTGCCAGCAGTTCGGGACTAGCGGGAGGGAACGAGCAGTACTTC. The chain is built from TRBV12-3 or TRBV12-4 and TRBJ2-5, with 16 bases lining up with TRBD2. The J call may not be correct, given that the DNA end is closer to TRBJ2-7. The length of the CDR3 is 15 residues.

This clonotype has a handful of counts. CDR3 sequence: CASSEYSGSGTYEQYF. CDR3 nucleotides: TGTGCCAGCAGTGAATACAGCGGGAGTGGTACCTACGAGCAGTACTTC. The gene calls are TRBV25-1 and TRBJ2-7, with 8 bases matching TRBD2. The V gene end was trimmed by 0 bases and the J gene end by 2 bases; junction bases not matched to a gene: 6. The germline CDR1 and CDR2 sequences are MGHDK and SYGVNS. CDR3 length equals 16 residues.

The sample holds a few counts of this clonotype. The rearrangement links TRBV6-6 to TRBJ2-7, with 9 bases matching TRBD2. V was clipped by 2 bases and J by 5 bases; unmatched bases: 7. The CDR3 runs 15 residues. Germline V gene sequence: CDR1 MNHNY, CDR2 SVGAGI (reference sequence). The CDR3 spells CASSYGGLAADEQYF. In DNA form, the CDR3 reads TGTGCCAGCAGTTACGGGGGACTAGCCGCTGACGAGCAGTACTTC.

This clonotype was seen only a few times. This chain's CDR3 is CASYKRQNRANTQYF. CDR3 nucleotides: TGTGCCAGCTACAAGCGACAGAACAGGGCAAATACGCAGTATTTT. The genes are TRBV28 and TRBJ2-3; D may be TRBD1 (6 bases). The germline V and J ends were trimmed by 8 bases and 7 bases, with 22 bases remaining between them. The length of the CDR3 is 15 residues. Germline V gene lookup returns CDR1 MDHEN and CDR2 SYDVKM.

The rearrangement joins TRBV5-1 to TRBJ2-7; 9 positions match TRBD1. J lost 3 bases, V lost 2 bases, and 6 bases had no gene match. The germline V gene encodes CDR1 SGHRS and CDR2 YFSETQ. This CDR3 is 15 amino acids long. In nucleotides, the CDR3 is TGCGCCAGCAGCTTTTCACAGGGGGCTTTCTACGAGCAGTACTTC. This sequence encodes CASSFSQGAFYEQYF.

The gene calls are TRBV3-1 and TRBJ1-6; D ambiguous. The CDR3 has 15 residues. V dropped 0 bases and J dropped 10 bases, with 13 bases sitting between them. Per germline, CDR1 LGHDT and CDR2 YNNKEL (reference sequence). CDR3: CASSQEWGAGSPLHF. CDR3 in DNA: TGTGCCAGCAGCCAAGAATGGGGTGCCGGCTCACCCCTCCACTTT.

The chain links TRBV6-2 or TRBV6-3 to TRBJ2-7; D perhaps matches TRBD1 (6 bases). V lost 7 bases and J lost 9, with 19 bases in between. The CDR3 sequence is 13 residues long. Germline-derived CDR1 and CDR2 are MNHEY and SVGEGT. The CDR3 region is CASMGPGRGGQYF. The DNA of the CDR3 is TGTGCCAGCATGGGACCCGGCAGGGGCGGGCAGTACTTC.

The chain uses TRBV28 and TRBJ2-3; a weak D match, TRBD2 (6 bases). This CDR3 has 13 residues. Germline V lookup: CDR1 MDHEN, CDR2 SYDVKM. V dropped 4 bases and J dropped 4 bases, with 9 bases sitting between them. CDR3 sequence: CASSSGTSDTQYF. In DNA, the CDR3 is TGTGCCAGCAGTTCTGGGACTTCAGATACGCAGTATTTT.